The next 24 T cell receptor beta chains were all read from a single sample in a study of identical twins. Each CDR3 protein gets one entry after TCRdb re-called the 5' RACE reads with MiXCR. The profile covers fewer than 500,000 distinct CDR3 sequences, with around 24% appearing a single time and around 3% taken by the ten largest. Another study also made use of these data, one on T cells expressing NK-cell markers.

Sequences were obtained from CD4+ T cells sorted from blood. The receptors were gathered from a young woman in good health.

Turning to this clonotype: The junction differs from germline at one of its ends, possibly a read error. This sequence joins TRBV5-1 and TRBJ2-1; 7 bases are shared with TRBD1. CDR3 length equals 15 residues. CDR1 and CDR2 (germline): SGHRS, YFSETQ. The CDR3 loop reads CASSLPNRGDNEHFF. The CDR3 region has the DNA TGCGCCAGCAGCTTGCCCAACAGGGGCGACAATGAGCATTTCTTC.

V and J are TRBV9 and TRBJ2-1; the D is unclear. CDR3 length equals 12 residues. Between the trimmed V and J ends, which lost 0 bases and 5 bases, there was a span of 3 bases. CDR1 and CDR2 from the germline V gene are SGDLS and YYNGEE. CDR3: CASSVEHNEQFF. The CDR3 nucleotides read TGTGCCAGCAGCGTAGAACACAATGAGCAGTTCTTC.

This chain uses TRBV12-5 with TRBJ2-1, with D hard to call. The ends were cut back, 7 bases at V and 10 bases at J, with 8 bases in the middle. This CDR3 region has 10 residues. Germline V CDR1 and CDR2: LGHNT, FRNRAP. The DNA for the CDR3 is TGTGCTAGTGCCCTGGGGGAGCAGTTCTTC. Translated: CASALGEQFF.

The J gene is TRBJ2-3, the V gene TRBV4-3, with TRBD2 matching over 8 bases. CDR1 is LGHNA and CDR2 is YSLEER in the germline V gene. J gave up 0 bases and V 0 bases, and 5 bases lay outside the gene matches. The CDR3 contains 17 residues. CDR3 DNA: TGCGCCAGCAGCCAAGAAACGGGCGGGAGGAGCACAGATACGCAGTATTTT. Protein product: CASSQETGGRSTDTQYF.

This clonotype was found a few times. This chain connects TRBV20-1 to TRBJ2-1; possible D gene TRBD2, 5 bases. Germline V gene sequence: CDR1 DFQATT, CDR2 SNEGSKA (reference sequence). V lost 7 bases, J lost 4 bases, and 8 bases lay in between. The CDR3 has 11 amino acids. CDR3 protein: CSVEGYNEQFF. CDR3 nucleotide sequence: TGCAGTGTAGAGGGATACAATGAGCAGTTCTTC.

The chain uses TRBV29-1 and TRBJ2-7; 8 positions match TRBD1. CDR1 and CDR2 from the germline V gene are SQVTM and ANQGSEA. J was trimmed by 3 bases and V by 7 bases; bases with no gene match: 5. CDR3 length equals 12 residues. Here the CDR3 reads CSALGQGYEQYF. The CDR3 DNA sequence: TGCAGCGCCCTAGGACAGGGCTACGAGCAGTACTTC.

The chain couples TRBV12-3 or TRBV12-4 to TRBJ2-1; the D gene is possibly TRBD2 (5 bases). This CDR3 contains 16 residues. Trimming stripped 3 bases from V and 3 bases from J, with 15 bases between. CDR3 amino acids: CASSFGPDGSYNEQFF. The CDR3 bases are TGTGCCAGCAGTTTTGGCCCCGATGGGAGCTACAATGAGCAGTTCTTC.

The chain combines TRBV20-1 with TRBJ2-1, with 8 bases fitting TRBD2. This CDR3 has 15 amino acids. Unmatched junction bases numbered 12, after V lost 2 bases and J lost 9 bases. Germline V gives CDR1 DFQATT, CDR2 SNEGSKA (reference sequence). Written as DNA, the CDR3 is TGCAGTGCTAGACGGCCAGCGGGAGTCGGGGTTGAGCAGTTCTTC. This gives the protein CSARRPAGVGVEQFF.

The chain combines TRBV7-2 with TRBJ2-7; no clear D. The CDR3 covers 14 residues. Per germline, CDR1 SGHTA and CDR2 FQGNSA. V was cut by 2 bases and J by 7 bases, with 15 bases left in between. CDR3 bases: TGTGCCAGCAGCTTAATGGGGTCCCCCTGGGAGCAGTACTTC. It yields the protein CASSLMGSPWEQYF.

This clonotype showed up just a few times. The chain is built from TRBV29-1 and TRBJ1-5, with D tentatively TRBD1 (6 bases). V lost 6 bases and J 4 bases, leaving 22 bases between the germline ends. From germline, CDR1 is SQVTM and CDR2 ANQGSEA. The CDR3 is 16 amino acids. The CDR3 DNA follows: TGCAGCGTCATTTTTGGGGGCAGTTCCGGAAATCAGCCCCAGCATTTT. Translating gives CSVIFGGSSGNQPQHF.

At least ten counts were recorded for this clonotype. This chain connects TRBV11-3 to TRBJ1-4; possibly TRBD1 for D (5 bases). Germline values: CDR1 SGHNT, CDR2 YENEEA. The CDR3 runs to 15 residues. Trimming removed 5 bases at V and 0 bases at J, with 10 bases between. This CDR3 is CASSAGGSTNEKLFF. The CDR3 DNA sequence: TGTGCCAGCAGCGCGGGGGGATCAACTAATGAAAAACTGTTTTTT.

The chain combines TRBV12-3 or TRBV12-4 with TRBJ2-7, with 15 bases fitting TRBD2. The CDR3 length is 16 residues. J lost 4 bases, V lost 5 bases, and 6 bases had no gene match. The CDR3 region is CASSLTGTSGRYEQYF. The CDR3 nucleotides read TGTGCCAGCAGTCTCACCGGGACTAGCGGGAGGTACGAGCAGTACTTC.

In this sample, this clonotype turned up a few times. V gene TRBV7-9 combines with J gene TRBJ2-7, with TRBD2 as a possible D gene (7 bases). V was pared by 0 bases and J by 2 bases, with 11 bases between. CDR3 size: 15 residues. The V gene's germline CDR1 is SEHNR and CDR2 FQNEAQ (reference sequence). This CDR3 is CASSLAPGGAYEQYF. The CDR3 DNA follows: TGTGCCAGCAGCTTAGCCCCGGGGGGCGCCTACGAGCAGTACTTC.

This clonotype was counted a few times. V and J are TRBV4-3 and TRBJ2-4, with 7 positions matching TRBD1. The germline V gene has CDR1 LGHNA and CDR2 YSLEER. Trimming removed 0 bases from V and 3 bases from J; junction bases left unmatched: 5. The CDR3 is made up of 16 amino acids. The CDR3 nucleotides read TGCGCCAGCAGCCAAGAACCAGGGGGACACAAAAACATTCAGTACTTC. Translating gives CASSQEPGGHKNIQYF.

This rearrangement joins TRBV7-2 to TRBJ2-3; D possibly corresponds to TRBD1 (6 bases). This CDR3 comprises 17 residues. V was clipped by 5 bases and J by 0 bases, with 18 bases between them. Germline CDR1 reads SGHTA; CDR2 reads FQGNSA. CDR3: CASSPQGRVTSTDTQYF. CDR3 bases: TGTGCCAGCAGCCCTCAGGGGCGGGTCACTAGCACAGATACGCAGTATTTT.

V usage is TRBV7-9 and J usage is TRBJ2-3; a possible D gene is TRBD2 (6 bases). The CDR3 length is 17 residues. V lost 1 base to trimming and J lost 6 bases, with 20 bases between them. From germline, CDR1 is SEHNR and CDR2 FQNEAQ (reference sequence). The CDR3 nucleotides read TGTGCCAGCAGCTTAGTTTCCGGACTAAATTTCGCCGATACGCAGTATTTT. Amino acids: CASSLVSGLNFADTQYF.

The chain combines TRBV12-3 or TRBV12-4 with TRBJ2-3; D possibly corresponds to TRBD2 (5 bases). This CDR3 contains 18 residues. Trimming pared 5 bases from V and 3 bases from J, leaving 24 bases between. The CDR3 loop is CASSPISGPRAWTDTQYF. In DNA form, the CDR3 reads TGTGCCAGCAGTCCGATCTCTGGGCCGCGGGCTTGGACAGATACGCAGTATTTT.

The chain uses TRBV7-9 and TRBJ2-7; 10 bases are a match to TRBD1. V lost 5 bases and J lost 1; bases outside the gene matches: 5. The CDR3 length is 15 residues. CDR1 is SEHNR, CDR2 FQNEAQ, per germline (reference sequence). The CDR3 region is CASSRQGATSYEQYF. Written as DNA, the CDR3 is TGTGCCAGCAGCCGACAGGGGGCGACGTCCTACGAGCAGTACTTC.

This clonotype came up a few times. The chain recombines TRBV7-2 with TRBJ2-7, with D possibly being TRBD1 or TRBD2 (5 bases each). Trimming removed 5 bases at V and 7 bases at J, with 12 bases between. Germline loops: CDR1 SGHTA, CDR2 FQGNSA. CDR3 size: 12 residues. DNA of the CDR3: TGTGCCAGCAGCATACCGAGGGGAGAGCAGTACTTC. Protein sequence: CASSIPRGEQYF.

This chain links TRBV7-2 with TRBJ2-2; 13 bases align to TRBD2. CDR1 is SGHTA, CDR2 FQGNSA, per germline. The CDR3 sequence is 17 residues long. Germline trimming cut 5 bases from V and 9 bases from J; bases unmatched to any gene: 12. The CDR3: CASSPARTSGGLRELFF. DNA of the CDR3: TGTGCCAGCAGCCCCGCGAGGACTAGCGGGGGACTAAGGGAGCTGTTTTTT.

This sequence joins TRBV11-2 and TRBJ2-1, with TRBD2 as a possible D gene (5 bases). The length of the CDR3 is 16 residues. The germline V gene has CDR1 SGHAT and CDR2 FQNNGV. V lost 1 base and J 0 bases, leaving 10 bases between the germline ends. CDR3 residues: CASSLGLANSYNEQFF. In DNA, the CDR3 is TGTGCCAGCAGCTTAGGCCTAGCCAACTCCTACAATGAGCAGTTCTTC. Full variable domain (remainder filled in from reference TRBV11-2 and TRBJ2-1): EAGVAQSPRYKIIEKRQSVAFWCNPISGHATLYWYQQILGQGPKLLIQFQNNGVVDDSQLPKDRFSAERLKGVDSTLKIQPAKLEDSAVYLCASSLGLANSYNEQFFGPGTRLTVL.

This clonotype was found a few times. The V and J genes are TRBV9 and TRBJ1-1, with D unclear. Germline lookup yields CDR1 SGDLS and CDR2 YYNGEE. Trimming cost V 6 bases and J 0 bases, with 15 bases left between them. The CDR3 is made up of 15 amino acids. The CDR3 DNA reads TGTGCCAGCACCCATACGGGTACAATGAACACTGAAGCTTTCTTT. Translating gives CASTHTGTMNTEAFF.

This clonotype was counted between two and nine times. The V gene is TRBV15, the J gene TRBJ2-1; D call uncertain. The CDR3 runs 12 residues. V lost 6 bases, J lost 4 bases, and 7 bases lay in between. Germline loops: CDR1 LNHNV, CDR2 YYDKDF (reference sequence). The CDR3 bases are TGTGCCACCAGTGTGCGTTACAATGAGCAGTTCTTC. It codes for CATSVRYNEQFF.

The chain combines TRBV10-2 with TRBJ2-1, with D perhaps TRBD2 (5 bases). Looked up from germline, CDR1 is WSHSY and CDR2 is SAAADI. The CDR3 contains 13 residues. The ends were cut back, 6 bases at V and 14 bases at J, with 20 bases in the middle. The DNA of the CDR3 is TGCGCCAGCAGACCGGGAAACCCTTTGGAAAAGTTCTTC. Residues: CASRPGNPLEKFF.